Sequencing of this T cell receptor beta chain was carried out in a study of T cells in Graves' hyperthyroidism and ophthalmopathy. This clonotype has at least ten counts. Its target is not known. V was shortened by 3 bases and J by 4 bases, with 16 bases between the two germline ends. The CDR3 is 15 residues long. Per the germline V gene, CDR1 is DFQATT and CDR2 is SNEGSKA (reference sequence). The study's findings and limits: Expanded thyroid clonotypes (above 0.001) were mostly also found in blood.

Using RNA transcripts as the source, TCR beta CDR3 regions were amplified. HTBI primers were used for first-round RT-PCR of the TCR CDR3. Using its own MiXCR run on the multiplex PCR reads, TCRdb lists one record per CDR3 protein. The sample holds around 350,000 distinct CDR3 sequences, about 18% seen once. PBMCs were obtained from 10 ml fresh peripheral blood. The chain joins TRBV20-1 to TRBJ1-5; D not certain. The clonotype comes from a woman aged 18-29 years with Graves' hyperthyroidism. Sequencing used blood. The CDR3: CSASWAARRNQPQHF. The CDR3 nucleotides read TGCAGTGCTAGCTGGGCGGCTAGGAGGAATCAGCCCCAGCATTTT.